Shown below are 27 T cell receptor beta chains from a single sample sequenced in a study of blood T cell repertoires in COVID-19. Profiled with immunoSEQ multiplex PCR; TCRdb holds only in-frame clones, not every one. The profile shows roughly 700,000 clones, over 80% of them singletons. Sample: peripheral blood. The receptor source for this set is a woman in her late teens or twenties with acute or convalescent COVID-19.

The gene calls are TRBV25-1 and TRBJ2-5; TRBD2 matches at 7 bases. This CDR3 region has 17 residues. Trimming cost V 1 base and J 1 base; bases outside gene matches: 9. Germline CDR1 reads MGHDK; CDR2 reads SYGVNS. In DNA form, the CDR3 reads TGTGCCAGCAGTGAATTCAGTCATCCTAGCGGCCAAGAGACCCAGTACTTC. Translating gives CASSEFSHPSGQETQYF.

This chain links TRBV24-1 with TRBJ1-2, with TRBD1 matching over 7 bases. CDR3 size: 15 residues. Germline V gives CDR1 KGHDR, CDR2 SFDVKD. V lost 3 bases and J lost 3; bases outside the gene matches: 6. The CDR3 region is CATSDDRGTDYGYTF. The CDR3 region has the DNA TGTGCCACCAGTGATGACCGAGGGACAGACTATGGCTACACCTTC.

The gene calls are TRBV29-1 and TRBJ1-1; no definite D call. CDR3 length equals 11 residues. V shed 3 bases and J shed 7 bases, with 9 bases lying between them. The germline CDR1 and CDR2 sequences are SQVTM and ANQGSEA. CDR3 protein: CSVDMRGEAFF. In DNA, the CDR3 is TGCAGCGTTGATATGCGCGGTGAAGCTTTCTTT.

The rearrangement links TRBV14 to TRBJ1-3; D is unclear. This CDR3 is built from 13 residues. The germline V gene has CDR1 SGHDN and CDR2 FVKESK. Deletions cut 5 bases from V and 4 bases from J, with 9 bases between. The CDR3 DNA follows: TGTGCCAGCAGCACCCGGCGGGGAAACACCATATATTTT. Its protein product is CASSTRRGNTIYF. Complete variable domain (other parts from reference TRBV14 and TRBJ1-3): EAGVTQFPSHSVIEKGQTVTLRCDPISGHDNLYWYRRVMGKEIKFLLHFVKESKQDESGMPNNRFLAERTGGTYSTLKVQPAELEDSGVYFCASSTRRGNTIYFGEGSWLTVV.

The chain recombines TRBV24-1 with TRBJ2-2; D might be TRBD1 (5 bases). Germline assignment: CDR1 KGHDR and CDR2 SFDVKD. There are 11 residues in the CDR3. V was clipped by 10 bases and J by 6 bases, with 8 bases between them. The chain's CDR3 is CATGASGELFF. DNA of the CDR3: TGTGCCACAGGGGCCTCCGGGGAGCTGTTTTTT.

This clone came up once. The gene calls are TRBV4-2 and TRBJ2-7; D is perhaps TRBD2 (5 bases). The CDR3 consists of 14 residues. CDR1 is LGHNA, CDR2 YNFKEQ, per germline. Trimming stripped 4 bases from V and 1 base from J, with 11 bases between. CDR3 DNA: TGTGCCAGCAGCCCAACGCCGGGGTCCTACGAGCAGTACTTC. Its translation is CASSPTPGSYEQYF.

This clone appeared a single time. The chain uses TRBV4-1 and TRBJ1-5; TRBD1 might be the D (6 bases). CDR3 length: 17 amino acids. Germline V gives CDR1 MGHRA, CDR2 YSYEKL. V lost 4 bases and J 3 bases, leaving 19 bases between the germline ends. The CDR3 sequence: CASSLKPTGDDNQPQHF. The CDR3 DNA follows: TGCGCCAGCAGCCTAAAACCGACAGGAGACGACAATCAGCCCCAGCATTTT.

This chain connects TRBV12-3 or TRBV12-4 to TRBJ1-5, with D unresolved. Trimming stripped 2 bases from V and 4 bases from J, with 6 bases between. The CDR3 totals 13 residues. CDR3 sequence reads: CASSLNANQPQHF. CDR3 coding DNA: TGTGCCAGCAGTTTAAACGCGAATCAGCCCCAGCATTTT.

The genes are TRBV7-9 and TRBJ2-7, with 8 bases aligning to TRBD2. The CDR3 has 16 amino acids. CDR1 and CDR2 (germline): SEHNR, FQNEAQ (reference sequence). Germline trimming cut 2 bases from V and 3 bases from J; bases unmatched to any gene: 9. CDR3 residues: CASSLRAGRDGYEQYF. Here the CDR3 DNA reads TGTGCCAGCAGCTTAAGGGCCGGGAGGGATGGCTACGAGCAGTACTTC.

The rearrangement links TRBV5-6 to TRBJ2-2; 10 bases agree with TRBD1. J was trimmed by 6 bases and V by 1 base; bases with no gene match: 15. Germline V gene sequence: CDR1 SGHDT, CDR2 YYEEEE. The CDR3 is 19 amino acids. CDR3 region: CASSLFRVSGTGAAGELFF. In nucleotides, the CDR3 is TGTGCCAGCAGCTTGTTTAGGGTATCTGGGACAGGGGCTGCCGGGGAGCTGTTTTTT.

This chain uses TRBV19 with TRBJ2-7, with 7 bases matching TRBD2. The V and J ends lost 6 bases and 4 bases, in that order; junction bases with no gene match: 21. The CDR3 spans 18 residues. Germline CDR1 LNHDA, CDR2 SQIVND (reference sequence). As DNA, the CDR3 is TGTGCCAGTAGCCTGAACCGGGACTATAGCGGTCCGCCTTACGAGCAGTACTTC. This gives the protein CASSLNRDYSGPPYEQYF. The whole variable domain, filled in from reference TRBV19 and TRBJ2-7, reads DGGITQSPKYLFRKEGQNVTLSCEQNLNHDAMYWYRQDPGQGLRLIYYSQIVNDFQKGDIAEGYSVSREKKESFPLTVTSAQKNPTAFYLCASSLNRDYSGPPYEQYFGPGTRLTVT.

This chain uses TRBV12-3 or TRBV12-4 with TRBJ1-1, with TRBD1 as a possible D gene (5 bases). The length of the CDR3 is 13 residues. The V end lost 7 bases, the J end lost 5 bases, and 14 bases lay between the germline ends. The CDR3 loop reads CASKGSGGTEAFF. The CDR3 nucleotides read TGTGCCAGCAAGGGGAGTGGGGGGACTGAAGCTTTCTTT.

V usage is TRBV6-7 and J usage is TRBJ2-4; TRBD1 might be the D (6 bases). TRBV6-7 is an ORF for which the function is uncertain. V was shortened by 2 bases and J by 0 bases, with 17 bases between the two germline ends. The CDR3 is 18 residues long. CDR3 loop: CASSYENGTPVAKNIQYF. CDR3 nucleotides: TGTGCCAGCAGTTACGAAAACGGGACACCAGTAGCCAAAAACATTCAGTACTTC.

This clone is a singleton in its sample. CDR3: CASSLITGGYGYTF. CDR3 DNA: TGTGCCAGCAGCTTAATCACGGGGGGCTATGGCTACACCTTC. V and J are TRBV7-9 and TRBJ1-2, with a possible D match to TRBD1 (5 bases). The CDR3 is 14 residues long. Trimming pared 2 bases from V and 4 bases from J, leaving 11 bases between. Germline V gene lookup returns CDR1 SEHNR and CDR2 FQNEAQ (reference sequence). Variable domain in full (rest from reference TRBV7-9 and TRBJ1-2): DTGVSQNPRHKITKRGQNVTFRCDPISEHNRLYWYRQTLGQGPEFLTYFQNEAQLEKSRLLSDRFSAERPKGSFSTLEIQRTEQGDSAMYLCASSLITGGYGYTFGSGTRLTVV.

The sample holds one count of this clone. The V call is TRBV6-2 or TRBV6-3, the J call TRBJ2-2; 7 bases line up with TRBD2. This CDR3 has 18 residues. The germline V gene has CDR1 MNHEY and CDR2 SVGEGT. Trimming took 4 bases from V and 0 from J; bases not matched to a gene: 11. This CDR3 is CASSSDFWTRSNTGELFF. DNA of the CDR3: TGTGCCAGCAGTTCCGACTTCTGGACTAGATCGAACACCGGGGAGCTGTTTTTT.

This clone was seen a few times. The chain links TRBV15 to TRBJ2-7; 7 positions match TRBD2. J lost 3 bases, V lost 1 base, and 12 bases had no gene match. Germline V lookup: CDR1 LNHNV, CDR2 YYDKDF (reference sequence). This CDR3 is 17 amino acids long. CDR3 residues: CATSRASGETPGYEQYF. CDR3 in DNA: TGTGCCACCAGCAGAGCTAGCGGAGAAACTCCCGGCTACGAGCAGTACTTC.

The CDR3 spells CASSPEGRAYEQYF. DNA of the CDR3: TGCGCCAGCAGCCCGGAAGGGCGGGCCTACGAGCAGTACTTC. V is TRBV4-3 and J is TRBJ2-7, with a tentative D call TRBD2 (5 bases). V was shortened by 4 bases and J by 2 bases, with 12 bases between the two germline ends. The germline V gene encodes CDR1 LGHNA and CDR2 YSLEER. The CDR3 has 14 residues.

The CDR3 reads CSAFQAQQFF. In DNA form, the CDR3 reads TGCAGTGCTTTTCAGGCCCAGCAGTTCTTC. The chain carries TRBV20-1 and TRBJ2-1, with D uncertain. The CDR3 runs 10 residues. CDR1 is DFQATT and CDR2 is SNEGSKA in the germline V gene (reference sequence). V lost 5 bases and J 11 bases, leaving 10 bases between the germline ends.

The chain combines TRBV2 with TRBJ2-1; 11 bases line up with TRBD1. Germline loops: CDR1 SNHLY, CDR2 FYNNEI. The V gene end was trimmed by 8 bases and the J gene end by 9 bases; junction bases not matched to a gene: 9. The CDR3 contains 14 residues. In DNA form, the CDR3 reads TGTGCCAGCGATCCGGGACAGGGGGGCGTTGAGCAGTTCTTC. Its translation: CASDPGQGGVEQFF.

The gene calls are TRBV5-6 and TRBJ1-4, with TRBD1 identical over 7 bases. The CDR3 covers 15 residues. Germline CDR1 reads SGHDT; CDR2 reads YYEEEE. V was clipped by 4 bases and J by 7 bases; unmatched bases: 10. Written as DNA, the CDR3 is TGTGCCAGCAGCGTTACAGGGGATGGGGGTGAAAAACTGTTTTTT. Its protein is CASSVTGDGGEKLFF. The variable domain in full, completed from reference TRBV5-6 and TRBJ1-4, reads DAGVTQSPTHLIKTRGQQVTLRCSPKSGHDTVSWYQQALGQGPQFIFQYYEEEERQRGNFPDRFSGHQFPNYSSELNVNALLLGDSALYLCASSVTGDGGEKLFFGSGTQLSVL.

The rearrangement joins TRBV21-1 to TRBJ1-2; the table's D call, TRBD1, was not checked against the DNA. TRBV21-1 is annotated as a pseudogene. The CDR3 runs 14 residues. CDR3 region: CASSSRQGSSGYTF. CDR3 nucleotides: TGTGCCAGCAGCTCGCGACAGGGGAGCTCTGGCTACACCTTC.

The rearrangement uses TRBV4-3 and TRBJ1-5, with D possibly matching TRBD1 (6 bases). Per the germline V gene, CDR1 is LGHNA and CDR2 is YSLEER. CDR3 size: 15 residues. V was cut by 3 bases and J by 4 bases, with 13 bases left in between. As DNA, the CDR3 is TGCGCCAGCAGCCAGGAAACAGGGTTAAATCAGCCCCAGCATTTT. It translates to CASSQETGLNQPQHF.

For this clone: Other DNA sequences in this sample translate to the same CDR3. J is TRBJ1-2 and V is TRBV29-1; 7 bases map to TRBD1. The junction had 3 bases not matched to a gene; V was cut back by 4 bases and J by 1 base. Germline V CDR1 and CDR2: SQVTM, ANQGSEA. This CDR3 contains 13 residues. This CDR3 is CSVVQGDNYGYTF. CDR3 in DNA: TGCAGCGTTGTCCAGGGGGATAACTATGGCTACACCTTC. Full variable domain (rest looked up from reference TRBV29-1 and TRBJ1-2): SAVISQKPSRDICQRGTSLTIQCQVDSQVTMMFWYRQQPGQSLTLIATANQGSEATYESGFVIDKFPISRPNLTFSTLTVSNMSPEDSSIYLCSVVQGDNYGYTFGSGTRLTVV.

This chain links TRBV27 with TRBJ2-7; 8 bases line up with TRBD2. The junction had 7 bases not matched to a gene; V was cut back by 3 bases and J by 3 bases. Germline V gene lookup returns CDR1 MNHEY and CDR2 SMNVEV (reference sequence). The CDR3 spans 15 residues. The DNA for the CDR3 is TGTGCCAGCAGTTTCACAAGCGGGGGTTTCTACGAGCAGTACTTC. It codes for CASSFTSGGFYEQYF.

The V call is TRBV18, the J call TRBJ2-1; 11 nucleotides line up with TRBD2. Per the germline V gene, CDR1 is KGHSH and CDR2 is LQKENI. The CDR3 is made up of 17 amino acids. V shed 0 bases, J shed 7 bases, and the junction held 8 bases outside the gene matches. The CDR3 here is CASSPPSGSGGDNEQFF. In nucleotides, the CDR3 is TGTGCCAGCTCACCACCGAGTGGTAGCGGGGGGGATAATGAGCAGTTCTTC.

This sequence joins TRBV27 and TRBJ1-2; the D is unclear. The germline CDR1 and CDR2 sequences are MNHEY and SMNVEV (reference sequence). Deletions cut 8 bases from V and 6 bases from J, with 7 bases between. CDR3 length: 10 amino acids. The CDR3 coding sequence is TGTGCCAGCCAACGCGATGGCTACACCTTC. It translates to CASQRDGYTF.

The rearrangement uses TRBV14 and TRBJ2-1, with D possibly TRBD1 on 6 matching bases. V was cut by 3 bases and J by 3 bases, with 18 bases left in between. Germline lookup yields CDR1 SGHDN and CDR2 FVKESK. The CDR3 length is 17 residues. DNA for the CDR3: TGTGCCAGCAGCCATTACCAGGGGTTCGAGTTCTACAATGAGCAGTTCTTC. It yields the protein CASSHYQGFEFYNEQFF.